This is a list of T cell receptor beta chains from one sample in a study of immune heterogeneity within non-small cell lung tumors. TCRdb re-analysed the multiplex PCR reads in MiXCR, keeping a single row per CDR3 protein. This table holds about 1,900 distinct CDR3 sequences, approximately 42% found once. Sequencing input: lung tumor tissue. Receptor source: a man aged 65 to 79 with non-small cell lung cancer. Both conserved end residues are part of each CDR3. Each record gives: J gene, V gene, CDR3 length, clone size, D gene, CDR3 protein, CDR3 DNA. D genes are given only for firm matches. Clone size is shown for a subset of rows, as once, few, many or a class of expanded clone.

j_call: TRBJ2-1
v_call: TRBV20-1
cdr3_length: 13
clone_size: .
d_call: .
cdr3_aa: CSALGGSYNEQFF
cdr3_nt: TGCAGTGCTCTGGGTGGCTCCTACAATGAGCAGTTCTTC

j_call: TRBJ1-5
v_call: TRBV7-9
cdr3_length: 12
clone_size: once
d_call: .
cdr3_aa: CASSQRDQPQHF
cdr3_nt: TGTGCCAGCAGCCAAAGGGATCAGCCCCAGCATTTT

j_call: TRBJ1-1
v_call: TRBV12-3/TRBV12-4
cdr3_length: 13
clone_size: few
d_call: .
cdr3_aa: CASTPGAWTEAFF
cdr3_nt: TGTGCCAGCACCCCCGGGGCTTGGACTGAAGCTTTCTTT

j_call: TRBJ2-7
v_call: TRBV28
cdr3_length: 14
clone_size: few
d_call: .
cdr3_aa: CASSLMPRTYEQYF
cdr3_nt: TGTGCCAGCAGTTTAATGCCGAGAACCTACGAGCAGTACTTC

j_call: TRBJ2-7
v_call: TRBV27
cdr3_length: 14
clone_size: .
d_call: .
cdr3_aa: CASSLSGQLGEQYF
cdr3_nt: TGTGCCAGCAGTTTATCGGGGCAACTCGGGGAGCAGTACTTC

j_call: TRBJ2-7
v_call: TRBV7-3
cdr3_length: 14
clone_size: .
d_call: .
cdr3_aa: CASSPTRLPYEQYF
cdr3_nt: TGTGCCAGCAGCCCCACCCGACTTCCCTACGAGCAGTACTTC

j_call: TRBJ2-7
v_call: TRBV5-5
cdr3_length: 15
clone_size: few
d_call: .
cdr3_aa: CASSLESPPSYEQYF
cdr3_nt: TGTGCCAGCAGCTTGGAGTCCCCCCCCTCATACGAGCAGTACTTC

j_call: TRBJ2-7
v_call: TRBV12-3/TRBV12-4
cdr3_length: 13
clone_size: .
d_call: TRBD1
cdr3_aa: CAIRGQWAREQYF
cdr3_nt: TGTGCCATCAGGGGACAGTGGGCGCGGGAGCAGTACTTC

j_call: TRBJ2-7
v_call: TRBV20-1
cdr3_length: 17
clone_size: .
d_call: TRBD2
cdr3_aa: CSAREISSRGGSYEQYF
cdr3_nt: TGCAGTGCTAGAGAGATTTCCTCTCGGGGGGGTTCGTACGAGCAGTACTTC

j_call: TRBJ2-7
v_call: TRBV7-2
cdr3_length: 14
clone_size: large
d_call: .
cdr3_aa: CASSLGAGRYEQYF
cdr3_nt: TGTGCCAGCAGCTTAGGGGCAGGACGATACGAGCAGTACTTC

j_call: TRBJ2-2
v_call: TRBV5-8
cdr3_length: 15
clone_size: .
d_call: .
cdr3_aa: CASSLRQGLNGELFF
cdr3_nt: TGTGCCAGCAGCTTGAGGCAGGGGCTGAACGGGGAGCTGTTTTTT

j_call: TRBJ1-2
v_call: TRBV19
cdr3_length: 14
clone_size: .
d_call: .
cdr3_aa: CASSIGTSDYGYTF
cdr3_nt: TGTGCCAGTAGTATCGGGACTTCGGACTATGGCTACACCTTC

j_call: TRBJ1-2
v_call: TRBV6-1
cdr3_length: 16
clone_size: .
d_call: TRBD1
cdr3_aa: CASSPITGTGSYGYTF
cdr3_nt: TGTGCCAGCAGTCCCATAACCGGGACAGGGTCCTATGGCTACACCTTC

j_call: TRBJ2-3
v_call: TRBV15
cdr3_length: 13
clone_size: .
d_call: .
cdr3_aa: CATSRSSTDTQYF
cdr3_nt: TGTGCCACCAGCAGATCTAGCACAGATACGCAGTATTTT

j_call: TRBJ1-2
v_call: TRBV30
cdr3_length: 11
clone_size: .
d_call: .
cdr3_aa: CAWSSARGYTF
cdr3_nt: TGTGCCTGGAGTTCGGCCCGTGGCTACACCTTC

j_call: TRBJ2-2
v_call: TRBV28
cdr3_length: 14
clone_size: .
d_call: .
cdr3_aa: CASRWTRNTGDLFF
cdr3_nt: TGTGCCAGCAGATGGACCAGGAACACCGGGGATCTGTTTTTT

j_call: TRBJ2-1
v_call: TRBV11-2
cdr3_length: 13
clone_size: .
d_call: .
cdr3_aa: CASSLSWDNEQFF
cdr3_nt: TGTGCCAGCAGCTTATCGTGGGACAATGAGCAGTTCTTC

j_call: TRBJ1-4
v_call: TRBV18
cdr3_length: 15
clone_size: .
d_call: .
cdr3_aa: CASSPVSLRDEKLFF
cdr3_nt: TGTGCCAGCTCACCGGTCAGCCTGCGGGATGAAAAACTGTTTTTT

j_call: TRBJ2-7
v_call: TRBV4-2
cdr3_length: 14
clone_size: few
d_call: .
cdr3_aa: CASSQGTQLYEQYF
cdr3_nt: TGTGCCAGCAGCCAAGGAACCCAGCTCTACGAGCAGTACTTC

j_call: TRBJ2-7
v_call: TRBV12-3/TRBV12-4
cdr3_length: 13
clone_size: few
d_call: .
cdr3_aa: CASSPARAYEQYF
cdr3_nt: TGTGCCAGCAGTCCAGCGCGAGCCTACGAGCAGTACTTC

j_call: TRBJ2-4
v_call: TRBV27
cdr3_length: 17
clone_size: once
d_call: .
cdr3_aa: CASSLGHPGLAKNIQYF
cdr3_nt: TGTGCCAGCAGTTTGGGTCATCCAGGACTAGCCAAAAACATTCAGTACTTC

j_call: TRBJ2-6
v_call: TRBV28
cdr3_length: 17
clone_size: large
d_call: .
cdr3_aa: CASSLRGTPLWANVLTF
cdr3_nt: TGTGCCAGCAGTTTACGCGGTACTCCACTCTGGGCCAACGTCCTGACTTTC

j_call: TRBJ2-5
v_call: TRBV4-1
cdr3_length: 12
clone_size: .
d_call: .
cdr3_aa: CASSQDSGTQYF
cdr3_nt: TGCGCCAGCAGCCAAGATTCGGGGACCCAGTACTTC

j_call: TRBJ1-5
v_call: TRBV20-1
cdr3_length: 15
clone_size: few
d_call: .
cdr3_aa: CSARGTFGGNQPQHF
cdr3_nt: TGCAGTGCTAGAGGCACCTTCGGCGGCAATCAGCCCCAGCATTTT

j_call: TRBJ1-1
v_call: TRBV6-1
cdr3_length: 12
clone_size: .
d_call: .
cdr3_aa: CASSVRQTEAFF
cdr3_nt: TGTGCCAGCAGTGTTAGACAGACAGAAGCTTTCTTT

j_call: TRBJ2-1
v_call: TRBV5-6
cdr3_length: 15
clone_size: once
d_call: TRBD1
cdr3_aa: CASSFGDRSYNEQFF
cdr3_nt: TGTGCCAGCAGCTTTGGGGACAGGTCCTACAATGAGCAGTTCTTC

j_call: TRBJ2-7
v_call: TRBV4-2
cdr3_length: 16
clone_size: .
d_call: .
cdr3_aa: CASSQAVASAEYEQYF
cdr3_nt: TGTGCCAGCAGCCAAGCAGTGGCTAGCGCAGAATACGAGCAGTACTTC

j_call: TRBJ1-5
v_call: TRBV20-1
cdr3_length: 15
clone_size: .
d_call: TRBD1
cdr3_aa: CSARETGTVNQPQHF
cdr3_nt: TGCAGTGCTAGAGAAACAGGGACAGTAAATCAGCCCCAGCATTTT

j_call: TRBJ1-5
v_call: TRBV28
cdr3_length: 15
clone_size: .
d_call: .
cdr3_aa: CASTTLTNVYQPQHF
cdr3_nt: TGTGCCAGCACGACCTTGACAAATGTATATCAGCCCCAGCATTTT

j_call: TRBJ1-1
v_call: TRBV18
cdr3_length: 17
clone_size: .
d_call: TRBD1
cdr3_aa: CASSHNQGVGGNTEAFF
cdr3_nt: TGTGCCAGCTCACATAATCAGGGGGTAGGCGGAAACACTGAAGCTTTCTTT

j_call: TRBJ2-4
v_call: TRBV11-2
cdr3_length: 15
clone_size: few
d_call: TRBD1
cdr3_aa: CASSSYDRGLNIQYF
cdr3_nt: TGTGCCAGCAGCTCCTACGACAGGGGGCTGAACATTCAGTACTTC

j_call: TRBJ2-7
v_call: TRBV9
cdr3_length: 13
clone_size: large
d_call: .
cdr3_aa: CASSVAYEREQYF
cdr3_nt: TGTGCCAGCAGCGTAGCTTACGAACGCGAGCAGTACTTC

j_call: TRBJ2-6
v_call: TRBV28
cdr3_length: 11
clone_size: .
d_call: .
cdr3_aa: CASTGANVLTF
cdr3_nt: TGTGCCAGCACCGGGGCCAACGTCCTGACTTTC

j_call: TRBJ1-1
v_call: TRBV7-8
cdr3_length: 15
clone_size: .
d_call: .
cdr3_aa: CASSINREANTEAFF
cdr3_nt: TGTGCCAGCAGCATAAACAGGGAGGCGAACACTGAAGCTTTCTTT

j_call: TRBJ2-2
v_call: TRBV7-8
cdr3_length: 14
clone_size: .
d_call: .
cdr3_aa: CASDVGGNPGELFF
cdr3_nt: TGTGCCAGTGACGTGGGGGGCAACCCCGGGGAGCTGTTTTTT

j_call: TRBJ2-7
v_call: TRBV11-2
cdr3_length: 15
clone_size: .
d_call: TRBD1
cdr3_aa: CASSRTGMSEGEQYF
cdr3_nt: TGTGCCAGCAGCCGGACAGGGATGTCAGAAGGCGAGCAGTACTTC

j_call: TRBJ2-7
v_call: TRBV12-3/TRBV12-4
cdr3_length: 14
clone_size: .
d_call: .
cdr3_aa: CASSPLYDGYEQYF
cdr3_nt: TGTGCCAGCAGTCCACTGTATGATGGGTACGAGCAGTACTTC

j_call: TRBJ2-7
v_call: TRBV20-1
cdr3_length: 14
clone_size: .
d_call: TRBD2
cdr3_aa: CSAEDTSGSREQYF
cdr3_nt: TGCAGTGCCGAGGATACTAGCGGGAGTAGAGAGCAGTACTTC

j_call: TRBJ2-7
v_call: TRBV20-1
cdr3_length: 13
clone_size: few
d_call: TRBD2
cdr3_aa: CSARLAGIYEQYF
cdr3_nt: TGCAGTGCTAGACTAGCGGGAATCTACGAGCAGTACTTC

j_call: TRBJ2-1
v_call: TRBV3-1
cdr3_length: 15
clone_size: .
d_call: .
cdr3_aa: CASSLQGALYNEQFF
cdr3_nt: TGTGCCAGCAGCCTTCAGGGAGCTCTGTACAATGAGCAGTTCTTC

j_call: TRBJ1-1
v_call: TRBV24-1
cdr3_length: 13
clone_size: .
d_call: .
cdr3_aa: CATRLEVNTEAFF
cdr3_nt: TGTGCCACCAGGCTTGAAGTGAACACTGAAGCTTTCTTT